The 5 T cell receptor beta chains below were found in one sample sequenced in a study of T cells expressing NK-cell markers. With the 5' RACE reads reprocessed, TCRdb shows one record per CDR3 protein and no DNA. This sample's table reports roughly 350,000 distinct CDR3 sequences. The sequencing sample was made of blood T cells: a sorted CD56 or NKG2C T cell subset, CD4+ or CD8+ T cells, or bulk PBMC T cells (not recorded which). Receptors originate from a man aged 18-70 years in good health.

The CDR3 spells CASSLGQGGPPLHF. The rearrangement uses TRBV7-6 and TRBJ1-6. Germline V gene sequence: CDR1 SGHVS, CDR2 FNYEAQ. CDR3 length: 14 residues.

This sequence joins TRBV5-1 and TRBJ2-6; TCRdb indicates TRBD1, and absent DNA this call remains unverified. The CDR3 spans 13 residues. From germline, CDR1 is SGHRS and CDR2 YFSETQ. This CDR3 is CASSLGPPDVLTF.

The genes are TRBV12-3 or TRBV12-4 and TRBJ1-2. CDR3 length equals 14 residues. The CDR3 sequence: CASRVDRPVYGYTF.

CDR3 region: CASSYSSGLTGELFF. The genes are TRBV6-5 and TRBJ2-2; the D call from TCRdb, TRBD2, cannot be confirmed without DNA. The CDR3 spans 15 residues. The germline V gene encodes CDR1 MNHEY and CDR2 SVGAGI.

This sequence joins TRBV3-1 and TRBJ1-5; there is no DNA to check the TCRdb D call of TRBD1. Germline V gives CDR1 LGHDT, CDR2 YNNKEL (reference sequence). The CDR3 consists of 14 residues. The CDR3 protein is CASSGTGFNQPQHF.